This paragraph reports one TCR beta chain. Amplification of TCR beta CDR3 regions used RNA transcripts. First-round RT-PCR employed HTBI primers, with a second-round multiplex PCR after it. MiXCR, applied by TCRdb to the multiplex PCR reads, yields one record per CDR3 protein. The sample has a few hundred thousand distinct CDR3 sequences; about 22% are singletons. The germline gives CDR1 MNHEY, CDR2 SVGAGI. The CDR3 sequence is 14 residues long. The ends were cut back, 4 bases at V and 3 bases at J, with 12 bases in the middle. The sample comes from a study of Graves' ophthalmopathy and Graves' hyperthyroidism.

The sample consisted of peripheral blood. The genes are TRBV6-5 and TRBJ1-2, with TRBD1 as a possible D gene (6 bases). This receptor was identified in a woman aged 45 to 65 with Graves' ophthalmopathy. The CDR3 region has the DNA TGTGCCAGCAGTTTAAACAGGGCGGACTATGGCTACACCTTC. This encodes CASSLNRADYGYTF.